This T cell receptor beta chain was sequenced in a study of blood T cells in healthy people across ages. A J-beta primer mix and a sample-barcoded 5' primer were used in a second PCR of about 7 to 12 cycles. TCRdb reanalysed the 5' RACE reads using MiXCR and keeps one entry per CDR3 protein. The table shows 650,000 to 800,000 distinct CDR3 sequences, with under 45% occurring only once. The germline CDR1 and CDR2 sequences are DFQATT and SNEGSKA (reference sequence). This CDR3 has 15 residues. Trimming took off 0 bases at V and 6 bases at J, with 16 bases between the two ends. The TCR sequence derives from a man in his fifties or sixties in good health. The chain recombines TRBV20-1 with TRBJ2-3, with D possibly TRBD2 on 6 matching bases. Source material: blood. Written as DNA, the CDR3 is TGCAGTGCTAGAGACCCGGGACTGAGAATTGATACGCAGTATTTT. As protein: CSARDPGLRIDTQYF.